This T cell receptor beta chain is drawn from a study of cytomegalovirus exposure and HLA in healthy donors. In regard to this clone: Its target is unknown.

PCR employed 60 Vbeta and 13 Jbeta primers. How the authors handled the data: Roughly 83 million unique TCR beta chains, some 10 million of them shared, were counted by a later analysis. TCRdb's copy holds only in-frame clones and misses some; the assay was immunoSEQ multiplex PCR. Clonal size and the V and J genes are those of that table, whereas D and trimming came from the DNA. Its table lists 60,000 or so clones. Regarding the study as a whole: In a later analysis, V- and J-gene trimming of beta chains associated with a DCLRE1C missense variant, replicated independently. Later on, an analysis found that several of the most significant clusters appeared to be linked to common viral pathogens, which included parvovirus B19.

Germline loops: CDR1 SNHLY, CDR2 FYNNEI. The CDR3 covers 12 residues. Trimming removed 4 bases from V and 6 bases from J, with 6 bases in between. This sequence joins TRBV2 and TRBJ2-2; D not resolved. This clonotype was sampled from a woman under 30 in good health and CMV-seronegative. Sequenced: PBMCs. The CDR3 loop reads CASSGVAGELFF. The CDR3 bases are TGTGCCAGCAGTGGCGTCGCCGGGGAGCTGTTTTTT.